Below, one T cell receptor (beta chain) is given with its context. This entry is derived from a study of blood T cell repertoires in COVID-19. Turning to the study itself: The origin of the acute and convalescent COVID-19 samples was the United States, Italy and Spain.

Using immunoSEQ multiplex PCR, the repertoire was profiled, and TCRdb retains in-frame clones only, with some absent. The top ten clones hold around 4.5% of a sample with around 99,000 clones, about three quarters of them seen once. The sample taken for sequencing was peripheral blood. This sequence was found in a man aged 65 to 85 with acute or convalescent COVID-19.

The CDR3 DNA is TGTGCCAGCAGTCCCTCCTTCGGGGGCTACACCTTC. Amino acid sequence: CASSPSFGGYTF. The chain combines TRBV6-5 with TRBJ1-2; D is unresolved. Germline lookup yields CDR1 MNHEY and CDR2 SVGAGI. V lost 5 bases and J lost 8, with 12 bases in between. The CDR3 has 12 residues.